This TCR beta chain appears in the sequencing data of a study of T cell responses to AZD1222 COVID-19 vaccine. The study, taken as a whole, reports: It should be noted that donors were predominantly white British and more often female, and clonal diversity was possibly underestimated. Vaccine-related CD4 TCRs covered spike, predominating at 160-218 and 743-854. The peak T cell response came first, and repertoires were sampled only after it. Only 5 or 6 people who got AZD1222 tested seropositive at baseline.

Profiling relied on immunoSEQ multiplex PCR, and the TCRdb table lists in-frame clones only, not all of them. The sample lists 55,000 to 75,000 clones; about 90% were seen once. This CDR3 has 12 amino acids. Germline V gene sequence: CDR1 GTSNPN, CDR2 SVGIG (reference sequence). Between the trimmed V and J ends, which lost 0 bases and 4 bases, there was a span of 6 bases. Turning to this clone: Its target is not known.

The chain joins TRBV30 to TRBJ1-2; D not resolved. Sequences were derived from peripheral blood, sampled on day 0 of AZD1222 vaccination. The receptor's source is an adult in good health. The CDR3 DNA reads as TGTGCCTGGAGTGTCAGGAGCTATGGCTACACCTTC. The encoded protein is CAWSVRSYGYTF.